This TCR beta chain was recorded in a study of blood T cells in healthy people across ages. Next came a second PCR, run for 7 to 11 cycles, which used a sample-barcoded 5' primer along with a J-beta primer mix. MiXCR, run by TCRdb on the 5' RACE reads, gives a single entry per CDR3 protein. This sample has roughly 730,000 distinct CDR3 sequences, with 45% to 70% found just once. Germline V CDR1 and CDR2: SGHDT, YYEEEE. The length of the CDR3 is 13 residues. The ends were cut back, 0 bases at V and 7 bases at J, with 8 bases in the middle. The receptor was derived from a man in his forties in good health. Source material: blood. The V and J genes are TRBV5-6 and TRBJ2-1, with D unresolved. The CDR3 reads CASSLASPNEQFF. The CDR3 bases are TGTGCCAGCAGCTTGGCTAGTCCTAATGAGCAGTTCTTC.